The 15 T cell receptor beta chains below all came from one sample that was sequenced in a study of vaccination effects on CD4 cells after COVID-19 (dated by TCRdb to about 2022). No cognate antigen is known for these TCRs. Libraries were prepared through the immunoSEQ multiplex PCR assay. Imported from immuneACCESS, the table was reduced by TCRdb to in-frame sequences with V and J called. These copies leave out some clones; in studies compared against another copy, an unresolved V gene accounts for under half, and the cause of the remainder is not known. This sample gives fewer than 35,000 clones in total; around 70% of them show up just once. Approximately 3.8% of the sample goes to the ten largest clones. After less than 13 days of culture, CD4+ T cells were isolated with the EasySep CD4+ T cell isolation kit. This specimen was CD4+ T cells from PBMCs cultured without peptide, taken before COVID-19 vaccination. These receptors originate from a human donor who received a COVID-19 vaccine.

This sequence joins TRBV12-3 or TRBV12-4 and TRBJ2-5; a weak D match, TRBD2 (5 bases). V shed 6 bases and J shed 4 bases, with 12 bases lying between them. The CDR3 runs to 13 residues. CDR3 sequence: CASSPSGSETQYF. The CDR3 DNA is TGTGCCAGCAGCCCCAGCGGTTCAGAGACCCAGTACTTC.

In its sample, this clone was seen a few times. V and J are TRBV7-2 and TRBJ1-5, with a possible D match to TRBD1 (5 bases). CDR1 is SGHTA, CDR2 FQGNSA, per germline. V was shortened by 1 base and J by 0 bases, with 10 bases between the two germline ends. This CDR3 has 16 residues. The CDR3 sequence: CASSLVGVSSNQPQHF. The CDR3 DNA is TGTGCCAGCAGCTTAGTGGGGGTCAGTAGCAATCAGCCCCAGCATTTT.

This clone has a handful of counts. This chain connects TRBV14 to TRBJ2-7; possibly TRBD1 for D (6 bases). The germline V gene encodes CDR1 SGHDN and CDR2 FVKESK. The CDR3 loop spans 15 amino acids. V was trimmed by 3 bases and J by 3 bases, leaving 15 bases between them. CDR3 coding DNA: TGTGCCAGCAGCCAGATCGGGACAACCTACTACGAGCAGTACTTC. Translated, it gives CASSQIGTTYYEQYF.

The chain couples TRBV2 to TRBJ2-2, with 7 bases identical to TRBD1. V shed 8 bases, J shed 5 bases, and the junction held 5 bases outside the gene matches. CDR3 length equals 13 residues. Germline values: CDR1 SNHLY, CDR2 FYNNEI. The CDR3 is CASQSRGTGELFF. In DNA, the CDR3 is TGTGCCAGCCAAAGCAGGGGGACCGGGGAGCTGTTTTTT. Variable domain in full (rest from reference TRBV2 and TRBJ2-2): EPEVTQTPSHQVTQMGQEVILRCVPISNHLYFYWYRQILGQKVEFLVSFYNNEISEKSEIFDDQFSVERPDGSNFTLKIRSTKLEDSAMYFCASQSRGTGELFFGEGSRLTVL.

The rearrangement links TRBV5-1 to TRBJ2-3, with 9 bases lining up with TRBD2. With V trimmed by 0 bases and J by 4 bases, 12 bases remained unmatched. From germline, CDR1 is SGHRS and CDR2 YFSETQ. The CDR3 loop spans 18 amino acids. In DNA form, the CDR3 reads TGCGCCAGCAGCTTGGGGTTTCGGGCGGGAGGGCAAGCAGATACGCAGTATTTT. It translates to CASSLGFRAGGQADTQYF.

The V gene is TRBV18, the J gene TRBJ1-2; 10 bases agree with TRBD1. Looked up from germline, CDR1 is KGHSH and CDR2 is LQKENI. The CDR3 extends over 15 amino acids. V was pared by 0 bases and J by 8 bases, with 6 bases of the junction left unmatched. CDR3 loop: CASSPPGQGQGGYTF. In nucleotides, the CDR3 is TGTGCCAGCTCACCACCGGGACAGGGGCAAGGCGGCTACACCTTC.

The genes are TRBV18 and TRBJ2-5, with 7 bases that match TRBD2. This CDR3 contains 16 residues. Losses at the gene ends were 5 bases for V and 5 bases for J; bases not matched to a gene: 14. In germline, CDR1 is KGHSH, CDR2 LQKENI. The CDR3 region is CASSATLAATRETQYF. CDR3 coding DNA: TGTGCCAGCTCAGCAACTCTAGCGGCGACAAGGGAGACCCAGTACTTC.

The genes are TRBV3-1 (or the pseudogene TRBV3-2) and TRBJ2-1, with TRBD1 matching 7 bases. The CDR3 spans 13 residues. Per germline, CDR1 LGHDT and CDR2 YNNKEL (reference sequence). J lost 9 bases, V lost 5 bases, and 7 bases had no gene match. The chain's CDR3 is CASSRQGEGEQFF. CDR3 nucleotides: TGTGCCAGCAGCAGACAGGGAGAGGGTGAGCAGTTCTTC.

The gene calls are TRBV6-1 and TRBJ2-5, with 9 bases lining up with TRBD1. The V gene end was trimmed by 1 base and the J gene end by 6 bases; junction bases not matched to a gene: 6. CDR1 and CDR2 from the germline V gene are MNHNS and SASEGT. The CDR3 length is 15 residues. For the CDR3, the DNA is TGTGCCAGCAGTGAAGTAGGGACAGGGCTGCAGACCCAGTACTTC. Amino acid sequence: CASSEVGTGLQTQYF.

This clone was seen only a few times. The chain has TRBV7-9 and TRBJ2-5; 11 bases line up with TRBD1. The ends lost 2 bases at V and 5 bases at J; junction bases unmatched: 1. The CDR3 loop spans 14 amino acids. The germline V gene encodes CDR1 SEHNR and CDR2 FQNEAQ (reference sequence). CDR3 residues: CASSLRDRGETQYF. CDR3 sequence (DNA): TGTGCCAGCAGCTTAAGGGACAGGGGGGAGACCCAGTACTTC. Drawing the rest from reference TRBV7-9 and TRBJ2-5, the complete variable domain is DTGVSQNPRHKITKRGQNVTFRCDPISEHNRLYWYRQTLGQGPEFLTYFQNEAQLEKSRLLSDRFSAERPKGSFSTLEIQRTEQGDSAMYLCASSLRDRGETQYFGPGTRLLVL.

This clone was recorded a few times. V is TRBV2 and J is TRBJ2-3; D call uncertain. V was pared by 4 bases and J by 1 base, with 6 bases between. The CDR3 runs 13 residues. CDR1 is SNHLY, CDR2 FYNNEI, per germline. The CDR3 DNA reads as TGTGCCAGCAGTGCAGGTCGCACAGATACGCAGTATTTT. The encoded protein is CASSAGRTDTQYF.

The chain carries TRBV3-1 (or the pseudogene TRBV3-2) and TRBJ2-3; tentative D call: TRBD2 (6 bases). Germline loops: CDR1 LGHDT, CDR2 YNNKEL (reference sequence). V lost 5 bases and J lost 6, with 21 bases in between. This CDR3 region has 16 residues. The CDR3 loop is CASSGTTSYPRDTQYF. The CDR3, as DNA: TGTGCCAGCAGCGGAACAACTAGCTACCCCCGGGATACGCAGTATTTT.

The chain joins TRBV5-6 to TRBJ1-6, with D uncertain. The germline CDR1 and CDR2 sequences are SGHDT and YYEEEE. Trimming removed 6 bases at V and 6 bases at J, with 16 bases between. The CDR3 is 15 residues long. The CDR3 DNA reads TGTGCCAGCACTGCACATCTGCTCTCTAATTCACCCCTCCACTTT. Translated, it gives CASTAHLLSNSPLHF.

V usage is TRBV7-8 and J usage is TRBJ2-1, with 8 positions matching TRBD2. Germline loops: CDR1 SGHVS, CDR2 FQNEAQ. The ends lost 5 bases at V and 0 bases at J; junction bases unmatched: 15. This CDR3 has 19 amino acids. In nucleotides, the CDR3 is TGTGCCAGCAGCCTAAGGAGTCTTCGGGGGGGCTCCTCCTACAATGAGCAGTTCTTC. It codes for CASSLRSLRGGSSYNEQFF.

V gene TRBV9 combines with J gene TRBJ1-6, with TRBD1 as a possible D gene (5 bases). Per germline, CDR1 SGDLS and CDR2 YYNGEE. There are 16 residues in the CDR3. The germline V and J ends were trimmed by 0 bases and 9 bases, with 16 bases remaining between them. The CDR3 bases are TGTGCCAGCAGCGTAGGGGGCAGTTCTTTCACTTCACCCCTCCACTTT. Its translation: CASSVGGSSFTSPLHF.